This passage covers 30 T cell receptor beta chains from one sample sequenced in a study of T cell responses to AZD1222 COVID-19 vaccine (dated by TCRdb to about 2021). Library prep was done by the immunoSEQ multiplex PCR assay. TCRdb retrieved this table from immuneACCESS and kept in-frame rearrangements only. Not all clones are present; in checked studies, unresolved V genes account for under half, and no reason is known for the remainder. The sample contains 210,000 or so clones, 90% to 95% of them found a single time. The ten largest clones add up to 0.95% to 1.1% of the sample. Read against the paper, the sample's time point label means: baseline before first vaccination. The treatment or condition label on this specimen signifies: meningococcal conjugate vaccine given as trial control. The sequences come from peripheral blood, collected on day 0 of MenACWY control vaccination. These TCRs come from an adult in good health.

The CDR3 coding sequence is TGTGCCAGCAGCCCCGGACAGGGGGCATTTGGCTACACCTTC. This encodes CASSPGQGAFGYTF. The chain uses TRBV7-2 and TRBJ1-2; 11 bases fit TRBD1. The ends lost 5 bases at V and 7 bases at J; junction bases unmatched: 6. The CDR3 extends over 14 amino acids. CDR1 and CDR2 from the germline V gene are SGHTA and FQGNSA.

The chain links TRBV5-1 to TRBJ1-6, with D perhaps matching TRBD1 (6 bases). The CDR3 has 16 residues. The germline gives CDR1 SGHRS, CDR2 YFSETQ. V gave up 0 bases and J gave up 6 bases, with 13 bases separating them. DNA of the CDR3: TGCGCCAGCAGCTTGGGACAGGCGGTTGGTAATTCACCCCTCCACTTT. Translated: CASSLGQAVGNSPLHF.

V and J are TRBV19 and TRBJ1-6; TRBD1 is a possible D gene (5 bases). CDR3 length: 15 residues. V lost 1 base to trimming and J lost 7 bases, with 11 bases between them. CDR1 and CDR2 from the germline V gene are LNHDA and SQIVND (reference sequence). The CDR3 nucleotides read TGTGCCAGTAGTATAGTGGGGGTGCGGAATTCACCCCTCCACTTT. This sequence encodes CASSIVGVRNSPLHF.

The rearrangement joins TRBV18 to TRBJ2-7; D gene ambiguous. Trimming left V 3 bases short and J 4 bases short, with 13 bases between. The CDR3 extends over 14 amino acids. Germline V CDR1 and CDR2: KGHSH, LQKENI. The CDR3 spells CASSPSTMGYEQYF. The DNA for the CDR3 is TGTGCCAGCTCACCCTCGACCATGGGATACGAGCAGTACTTC.

This clone is a singleton in its sample. The CDR3 nucleotides are TGTGCCAGCAGCCCCGGGGGGATGGAGGCAACTAATGAAAAACTGTTTTTT. Its protein product is CASSPGGMEATNEKLFF. This sequence joins TRBV6-2 or TRBV6-3 and TRBJ1-4; D perhaps matches TRBD1 (5 bases). Germline CDR1 and CDR2: MNHEY and SVGEGT. The CDR3 runs to 17 residues. V gave up 6 bases and J gave up 0 bases, with 17 bases separating them.

V usage is TRBV18 and J usage is TRBJ1-4; D might be TRBD1 (5 bases). Germline V gene data show CDR1 as KGHSH and CDR2 as LQKENI. The CDR3 contains 16 residues. Trimming stripped 2 bases from V and 0 bases from J, with 10 bases between. CDR3 amino acids: CASSPGATATNEKLFF. CDR3 nucleotide sequence: TGTGCCAGCTCACCAGGGGCAACCGCAACTAATGAAAAACTGTTTTTT.

The rearrangement joins TRBV29-1 to TRBJ1-1; 7 positions match TRBD1. Germline values: CDR1 SQVTM, CDR2 ANQGSEA. Trimming removed 4 bases from V and 1 base from J; junction bases left unmatched: 3. The CDR3 length is 13 residues. CDR3 sequence: CSVGDRANTEAFF. The CDR3 coding sequence is TGCAGCGTTGGTGACAGGGCGAACACTGAAGCTTTCTTT.

V usage is TRBV19 and J usage is TRBJ1-2, with 9 bases that match TRBD1. V dropped 5 bases and J dropped 6; count of bases not matched to a gene: 10. Germline loops: CDR1 LNHDA, CDR2 SQIVND (reference sequence). The CDR3 is 15 amino acids. As DNA, the CDR3 is TGTGCCAGTAGTTACTCTCAGGGACAGGGAGATGGCTACACCTTC. Translating it yields CASSYSQGQGDGYTF.

This chain connects TRBV7-9 to TRBJ1-2; D is perhaps TRBD1 (6 bases). This CDR3 spans 18 amino acids. CDR1 and CDR2 from the germline V gene are SEHNR and FQNEAQ (reference sequence). Trimming took off 5 bases at V and 0 bases at J, with 22 bases between the two ends. DNA of the CDR3: TGTGCCAGCAGCGCACCCCCAATGACAGGCGAGACTAACTATGGCTACACCTTC. Protein sequence: CASSAPPMTGETNYGYTF.

V usage is TRBV6-5 and J usage is TRBJ1-1, with D unresolved. Trimming cost V 6 bases and J 2 bases, with 13 bases left between them. CDR3 length: 14 amino acids. The germline V gene has CDR1 MNHEY and CDR2 SVGAGI. CDR3 sequence reads: CASRPTQLNTEAFF. CDR3 in DNA: TGTGCCAGCAGACCGACACAATTAAACACTGAAGCTTTCTTT.

The rearrangement uses TRBV18 and TRBJ1-4; no definite D call. V lost 4 bases to trimming and J lost 7 bases, with 10 bases between them. Germline lookup yields CDR1 KGHSH and CDR2 LQKENI. CDR3 length equals 13 residues. The CDR3 region has the DNA TGTGCCAGCTCACACTCGGCGGGTGAAAAACTGTTTTTT. It specifies CASSHSAGEKLFF.

The chain employs TRBV11-2 and TRBJ1-3; D gene uncertain. The V gene's germline CDR1 is SGHAT and CDR2 FQNNGV. Trimming cost V 5 bases and J 0 bases, with 5 bases left between them. This CDR3 has 13 amino acids. CDR3 sequence reads: CASSPNSGNTIYF. DNA of the CDR3: TGTGCCAGCAGCCCCAACTCTGGAAACACCATATATTTT.

V gene TRBV2 combines with J gene TRBJ1-1; D possibly corresponds to TRBD1 (5 bases). Germline loops: CDR1 SNHLY, CDR2 FYNNEI. Deletions cut 8 bases from V and 1 base from J, with 14 bases between. The CDR3 has 14 amino acids. The CDR3 sequence: CASEARDWNTEAFF. The CDR3 coding sequence is TGTGCCAGCGAAGCACGGGACTGGAACACTGAAGCTTTCTTT.

Notes on this clone: An end of the junction differs from the germline gene, which may be a read error. This sequence joins TRBV2 and TRBJ1-5; D uncertain. Germline assignment: CDR1 SNHLY and CDR2 FYNNEI. The CDR3 spans 14 residues. CDR3 bases: TGTGCCAGCAGCGAAGGGCCAAAGCTTTCGCCCCAGCATTTT. Its translation: CASSEGPKLSPQHF.

The chain is built from TRBV19 and TRBJ1-1; tentative D call: TRBD1 (5 bases). The germline V and J ends were trimmed by 6 bases and 0 bases, with 11 bases remaining between them. This CDR3 comprises 14 residues. Germline-derived CDR1 and CDR2 are LNHDA and SQIVND (reference sequence). As DNA, the CDR3 is TGTGCCAGTAGACCACGGGGGATGAACACTGAAGCTTTCTTT. Amino acid sequence: CASRPRGMNTEAFF.

This chain uses TRBV12-3 or TRBV12-4 with TRBJ1-1; perhaps TRBD1 as D (5 bases). This CDR3 has 12 amino acids. V was trimmed by 7 bases and J by 8 bases, leaving 14 bases between them. The chain's CDR3 is CASTSYGGEAFF. CDR3 nucleotides: TGTGCCAGCACCTCATACGGGGGGGAAGCTTTCTTT.

CDR3 region: CASGSQNEKLFF. The CDR3 nucleotides are TGTGCCAGCGGAAGCCAGAACGAAAAACTGTTTTTT. The gene calls are TRBV2 and TRBJ1-4; D uncertain. Trimming cost V 8 bases and J 8 bases, with 12 bases left between them. The germline gives CDR1 SNHLY, CDR2 FYNNEI. The CDR3 sequence is 12 residues long.

This clone was seen just once. The chain joins TRBV3-1 (or the pseudogene TRBV3-2) to TRBJ1-1, with 7 positions matching TRBD1. CDR3 length equals 14 residues. Germline CDR1 is LGHDT and CDR2 is YNNKEL (reference sequence). The trim removed 1 base at V and 4 bases at J, leaving 3 bases unmatched. The CDR3 coding sequence is TGTGCCAGCAGCCAAGGGGACAGTGCCACTGAAGCTTTCTTT. It is translated as CASSQGDSATEAFF.

The chain has TRBV9 and TRBJ1-2; no firm D call. Looked up from germline, CDR1 is SGDLS and CDR2 is YYNGEE. With 4 bases removed from V and 2 bases from J, the gap between germline ends came to 12 bases. CDR3 length equals 14 residues. CDR3 in amino acids: CASSPHAGNYGYTF. CDR3 bases: TGTGCCAGCAGCCCCCACGCTGGCAACTATGGCTACACCTTC. The entire variable domain, with the rest obtained from reference TRBV9 and TRBJ1-2, is as follows: DSGVTQTPKHLITATGQRVTLRCSPRSGDLSVYWYQQSLDQGLQFLIQYYNGEERAKGNILERFSAQQFPDLHSELNLSSLELGDSALYFCASSPHAGNYGYTFGSGTRLTVV.

Comments on this clone: This specimen includes other DNA sequences encoding the same CDR3. The rearrangement links TRBV18 to TRBJ2-5; D might be TRBD2 (6 bases). CDR1 is KGHSH, CDR2 LQKENI, per germline. V lost 3 bases and J lost 2, with 7 bases in between. The CDR3 extends over 13 amino acids. CDR3: CASSPGLQETQYF. The CDR3 coding sequence is TGTGCCAGCTCACCGGGACTTCAAGAGACCCAGTACTTC.

V and J are TRBV12-3 or TRBV12-4 and TRBJ1-2; a weak D match, TRBD1 (5 bases). The CDR3 has 13 residues. V was clipped by 8 bases and J by 3 bases, with 13 bases between them. The chain's CDR3 is CASGTGAHYGYTF. For the CDR3, the DNA is TGTGCCAGCGGCACCGGGGCCCACTATGGCTACACCTTC.

This clone has just one count. V and J are TRBV14 and TRBJ2-1; D is perhaps TRBD2 (5 bases). CDR3 length: 13 amino acids. Germline V CDR1 and CDR2: SGHDN, FVKESK. Trimming took 4 bases from V and 6 from J, leaving 10 bases between them. Here the CDR3 reads CASSRGATNEQFF. Here the CDR3 DNA reads TGTGCCAGCAGCCGGGGAGCGACCAATGAGCAGTTCTTC. The full variable domain, completed using reference TRBV14 and TRBJ2-1, is EAGVTQFPSHSVIEKGQTVTLRCDPISGHDNLYWYRRVMGKEIKFLLHFVKESKQDESGMPNNRFLAERTGGTYSTLKVQPAELEDSGVYFCASSRGATNEQFFGPGTRLTVL.

V is TRBV28 and J is TRBJ1-2; 8 bases map to TRBD1. Germline CDR1 reads MDHEN; CDR2 reads SYDVKM. The V and J ends lost 1 base and 8 bases, in that order; junction bases with no gene match: 9. The CDR3 is 15 amino acids. Written as DNA, the CDR3 is TGTGCCAGCAGTTTATCGCCAGGGGGCAGTGGAGGCTACACCTTC. It codes for CASSLSPGGSGGYTF.

The chain joins TRBV4-2 to TRBJ1-4; TRBD1 matches at 9 bases. J lost 7 bases, V lost 0 bases, and 3 bases had no gene match. The germline V gene has CDR1 LGHNA and CDR2 YNFKEQ. The CDR3 covers 15 residues. The CDR3 nucleotides are TGTGCCAGCAGCCAAGAGAGGGACAGGGCTGAAAAACTGTTTTTT. Its protein is CASSQERDRAEKLFF.

The rearrangement links TRBV30 to TRBJ1-4; D perhaps matches TRBD1 (6 bases). CDR3 length: 13 residues. V lost 2 bases, J lost 7 bases, and 11 bases lay in between. Germline CDR1 GTSNPN, CDR2 SVGIG (reference sequence). The CDR3 DNA is TGTGCCTGGAGTTTAGGGGGGCCTGAAAAACTGTTTTTT. It encodes CAWSLGGPEKLFF. Full variable domain (outside the CDR3, taken from reference TRBV30 and TRBJ1-4): SQTIHQWPATLVQPVGSPLSLECTVEGTSNPNLYWYRQAAGRGLQLLFYSVGIGQISSEVPQNLSASRPQDRQFILSSKKLLLSDSGFYLCAWSLGGPEKLFFGSGTQLSVL.

V and J are TRBV5-8 and TRBJ2-5; 9 bases agree with TRBD2. The CDR3 runs to 14 residues. J was trimmed by 4 bases and V by 5 bases; bases with no gene match: 6. The germline V gene has CDR1 SGHTS and CDR2 YDEGEE. This CDR3 reads CASSRGLAAETQYF. The CDR3, as DNA: TGTGCCAGCAGTCGGGGACTAGCCGCAGAGACCCAGTACTTC.

The chain recombines TRBV6-6 with TRBJ1-2, with a possible D match to TRBD1 (6 bases). The CDR3 length is 14 residues. Germline CDR1 is MNHNY and CDR2 is SVGAGI (reference sequence). V was pared by 6 bases and J by 4 bases, with 15 bases between. DNA of the CDR3: TGTGCCAGCAGCACGGACGGGGGCAGCTATGGCTACACCTTC. Translated, it gives CASSTDGGSYGYTF.

V gene TRBV19 combines with J gene TRBJ1-2; D gene ambiguous. Trimming took 5 bases from V and 6 from J, leaving 13 bases between them. This CDR3 is built from 13 residues. CDR1 and CDR2 (germline): LNHDA, SQIVND (reference sequence). CDR3: CASSSLAFDGYTF. The CDR3 DNA reads as TGTGCCAGTAGTTCCTTGGCCTTTGATGGCTACACCTTC. Together with reference TRBV19 and TRBJ1-2, the CDR3 gives the full variable domain: DGGITQSPKYLFRKEGQNVTLSCEQNLNHDAMYWYRQDPGQGLRLIYYSQIVNDFQKGDIAEGYSVSREKKESFPLTVTSAQKNPTAFYLCASSSLAFDGYTFGSGTRLTVV.

The rearrangement joins TRBV10-2 to TRBJ1-1, with D uncertain. The CDR3 is 12 residues long. Germline CDR1 WSHSY, CDR2 SAAADI. V shed 2 bases and J shed 3 bases, with 4 bases lying between them. The CDR3 loop is CASSEGYTEAFF. CDR3 in DNA: TGCGCCAGCAGTGAGGGGTACACTGAAGCTTTCTTT.

The rearrangement joins TRBV6-6 to TRBJ1-1; tentatively, D is TRBD1 (6 bases). There are 14 residues in the CDR3. V lost 7 bases, J lost 1 base, and 13 bases lay in between. The germline CDR1 and CDR2 sequences are MNHNY and SVGAGI (reference sequence). For the CDR3, the DNA is TGTGCCAGCACTCCCGAGGGGGAGAACACTGAAGCTTTCTTT. This encodes CASTPEGENTEAFF.